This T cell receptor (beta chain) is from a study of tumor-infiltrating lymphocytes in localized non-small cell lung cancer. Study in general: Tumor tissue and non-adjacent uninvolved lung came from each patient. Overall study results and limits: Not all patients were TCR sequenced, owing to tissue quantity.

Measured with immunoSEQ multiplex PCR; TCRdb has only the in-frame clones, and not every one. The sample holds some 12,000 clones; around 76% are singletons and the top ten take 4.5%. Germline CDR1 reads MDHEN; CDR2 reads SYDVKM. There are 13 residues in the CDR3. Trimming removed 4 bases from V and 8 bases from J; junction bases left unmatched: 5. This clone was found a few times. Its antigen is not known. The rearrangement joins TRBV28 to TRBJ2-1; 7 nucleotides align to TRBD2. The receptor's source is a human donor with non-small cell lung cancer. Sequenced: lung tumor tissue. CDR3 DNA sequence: TGTGCCAGCAGTTCCCTGACTAGCTATGAGCAGTTCTTC. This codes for CASSSLTSYEQFF.